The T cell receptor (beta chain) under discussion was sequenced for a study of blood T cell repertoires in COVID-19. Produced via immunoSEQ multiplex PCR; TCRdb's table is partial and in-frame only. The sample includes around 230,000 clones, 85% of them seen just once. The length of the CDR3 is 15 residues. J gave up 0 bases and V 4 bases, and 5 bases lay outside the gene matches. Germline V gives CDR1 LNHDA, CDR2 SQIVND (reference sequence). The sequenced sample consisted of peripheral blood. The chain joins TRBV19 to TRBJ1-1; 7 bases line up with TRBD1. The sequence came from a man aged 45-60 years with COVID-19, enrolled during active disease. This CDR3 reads CASSTRTGMNTEAFF. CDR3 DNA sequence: TGTGCCAGTAGTACCAGGACAGGAATGAACACTGAAGCTTTCTTT.